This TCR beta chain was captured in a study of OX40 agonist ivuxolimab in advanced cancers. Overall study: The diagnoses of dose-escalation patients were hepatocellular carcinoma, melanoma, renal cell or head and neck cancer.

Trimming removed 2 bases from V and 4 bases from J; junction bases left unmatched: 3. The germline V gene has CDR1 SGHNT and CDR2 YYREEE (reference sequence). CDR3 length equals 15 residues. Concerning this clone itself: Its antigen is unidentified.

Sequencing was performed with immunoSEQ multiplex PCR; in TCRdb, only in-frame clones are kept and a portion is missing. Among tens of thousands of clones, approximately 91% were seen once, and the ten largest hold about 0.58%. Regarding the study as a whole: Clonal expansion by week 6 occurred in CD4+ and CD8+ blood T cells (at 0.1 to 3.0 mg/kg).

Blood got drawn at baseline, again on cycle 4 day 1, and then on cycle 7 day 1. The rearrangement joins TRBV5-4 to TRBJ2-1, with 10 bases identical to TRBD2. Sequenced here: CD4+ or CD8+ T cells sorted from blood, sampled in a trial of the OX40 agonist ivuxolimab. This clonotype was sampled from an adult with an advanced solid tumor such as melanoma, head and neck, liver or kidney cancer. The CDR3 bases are TGTGCCAGCAGCTTCAAGCGGGAGGGATACAATGAGCAGTTCTTC. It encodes CASSFKREGYNEQFF.